This T cell receptor (beta chain) was identified during a study of blood T cell repertoires in COVID-19. About the study: T cells, B-cell-depleted T cells, or PBMCs provided the cDNA or gDNA that served as material.

Original processing methods: Reference gene primer amplification in the assay estimated nucleated cell counts. Libraries were prepared by immunoSEQ multiplex PCR; TCRdb keeps only in-frame clonotypes and omits some of them. V and J calls and clone size are given by that table; D and trimming were obtained from the DNA. The table records 150,000 to 200,000 clones, more than 75% of them present only once. CDR1 and CDR2 (germline): MGHRA, YSYEKL. The CDR3 runs 16 residues. V shed 1 base and J 6 bases; nucleotides not matched to a gene: 11. This TCR came from a man aged 18 to 35 with active or convalescent COVID-19. The rearrangement joins TRBV4-1 to TRBJ1-1; 7 bases match TRBD1. The sample comprised peripheral blood. This chain's CDR3 is CASSQVQGESAAEAFF. In nucleotides, the CDR3 is TGCGCCAGCAGCCAAGTTCAGGGGGAAAGTGCGGCTGAAGCTTTCTTT.